This T cell receptor beta chain was recovered during a study of CXCR3-negative and CXCR3-positive naive CD8 T cells (dated by TCRdb to the late 2010s). Regarding the research as a whole: In total, 130 million to 150 million TRB reads were obtained, or roughly 1.5 +/- 0.3 million reads per library. Naive subsets from five or six donors and memory cells from 3 donors were included in the TRBV-TRBJ cluster analysis. Data from under 12 donors, pooled across two independent experiments, went into the diversity and physicochemical repertoire analyses.

For each CD8+ T cell subset, flow sorting was done in triplicate, and roughly 330,000 cells per subset went directly into RLT lysis buffer. To keep memory contaminants out, a stringent definition of naive CD8+ T cells was applied: CD45RO-CCR7+CD27+CD95-. Standard density gradient centrifugation was used to isolate peripheral blood mononuclear cells from buffy coats. A FACSAria III was used to flow-sort naive CXCR3-negative and CXCR3-positive CD8+ T cells. Total RNA was extracted from sorted cells using an RNeasy Mini Kit. What the work shows at the level of the full study, not this receptor alone: Because surface CD5, which has been linked to self-reactivity in mice, was comparable between naive subsets, TCR interaction strength was also inferred from TRB CDR3 physicochemical properties. Similar TRBV-TRBJ usage was shown by naive CXCR3-negative and CXCR3-positive cells from the same donor, whereas distinct patterns were shown by memory cells. Freshly isolated PBMCs were used for most assays because CXCR3 expression went down partially after cryopreservation. Comparably high repertoire diversity was found in both naive subsets, whereas much lower repertoire diversity was found in memory CD8+ T cells. TRB CDR3s from CXCR3-positive naive cells showed higher hydrophobicity (lower Kidera factor 4), lower energy, and higher strength and volume indices than CXCR3-negative naive cells.

Points on this clonotype: Its target antigen remains unknown.

The listed sequencing device is NextSeq 550. The Human TCR Profiling Kit (MiLaboratory) was used to prepare UMI-labeled 5' RACE TRB cDNA libraries. cDNA synthesis used the entire amount of extracted RNA, and PCR amplification then used the entire amount of cDNA produced. Libraries were prepared in parallel using an identical number of PCR cycles. Per the authors' processing: With a requirement of at least two reads per UMI, MIGEC and MiXCR extracted about 50,000 +/- 10,000 unique UMI-labeled TRB cDNA molecules per library. Each library averaged roughly 36,000 +/- 9,600 functional in-frame TRB CDR3 nucleotide clonotypes without stop codons. After downsampling to 5000 UMI-labeled TRB molecules per sample, diversity metrics, including normalized Shannon-Wiener and Chao1, were computed in VDJtools. Clonotype-size-weighted physicochemical properties of the central five CDR3 residues (interaction energy, strength, volume and Kidera factor 4) were computed in VDJtools. After reprocessing by TCRdb, each CDR3 protein sequence is one entry, and no DNA is given. The V and J calls shown here were made by TCRdb, not taken from the authors' results. This sample's table lists fewer than 140,000 distinct CDR3 sequences. The top ten hold 0.3% to 0.4% of the sample.

Material: naive CXCR3+ CD8+ T cells from blood. Taken with the paper, the label for cell subset or site translates to: CD45RO-CCR7+CD27+CD95- naive CD8+ T cells expressing CXCR3 (TNR3+). The source of this sequence is a human donor in good health. Some clones in this sample may be carry-over from other donors' samples.

The CDR3 region has the sequence CASAKTGPPSLLNTEAFF. The chain uses TRBV5-1 and TRBJ1-1. As encoded in the germline V gene, CDR1 is SGHRS while CDR2 is YFSETQ. From the cysteine through the phenylalanine, the CDR3 covers 18 amino acids. Only the protein sequence is given.